This T cell receptor (beta chain) was sequenced in a study of T-cell reconstitution after alpha-beta-depleted transplantation in children. Regarding the study as a whole: Fresh T-cell production supplied most of the T-cell counts and diversity seen one year after transplant. Surviving recipient T cells and thymic progenitors produced the high day-60 TCRbeta diversity seen in some patients.

Turning to this clonotype: The antigen is undetermined.

The CDR3 has 14 residues. CDR1 is SGHTA, CDR2 FQGNSA, per germline. V lost 8 bases to trimming and J lost 8 bases; unmatched junction nucleotides: 11. A TCRbeta library incorporating unique molecular identifiers was prepared. TCRdb ran MiXCR on the PCR reads and lists one entry per CDR3 protein. The table lists about 290,000 distinct CDR3 sequences, roughly a tenth of them singletons. V is TRBV7-2 and J is TRBJ2-1; 8 bases map to TRBD2. This receptor was obtained from a boy under two years old with acute myeloid leukemia, due to receive a stem cell transplant. This sample comprised PBMCs, obtained before TCRalphabeta/CD19-depleted stem cell transplant. The CDR3 reads CASVSQAGVHEQFF. Written as DNA, the CDR3 is TGTGCCAGCGTTTCCCAAGCGGGAGTTCATGAGCAGTTCTTC.